The 18 T cell receptor beta chains below all came from one sample that was sequenced in a study of CD8 T cells in ankylosing spondylitis. Overall study results and limits: A TCR beta motif of about eight highly homologous variants seemed to mark ankylosing spondylitis blood.

No cognate antigen is known for these TCRs. TCRdb fed the 5' RACE reads into MiXCR, producing one record per CDR3 protein. The sample includes approximately 540,000 distinct CDR3 sequences, over 9.5% of them seen just once. The source material was blood, either unsorted or a sorted T cell fraction (not recorded which). Every receptor here comes from a male donor with ankylosing spondylitis.

This clonotype was counted a few times. The genes are TRBV16 and TRBJ2-1, with D maybe TRBD1 (5 bases). The CDR3 consists of 15 residues. The V end was cut by 4 bases, the J end by 0 bases, with 10 bases between. Germline V lookup: CDR1 KGHSY, CDR2 FQNENV. The DNA of the CDR3 is TGTGCCAGCAGCCTACAGGTTAGCTCCTACAATGAGCAGTTCTTC. Translation: CASSLQVSSYNEQFF.

The V gene is TRBV18, the J gene TRBJ2-2; D gene uncertain. The V end lost 1 base, the J end lost 5 bases, and 11 bases lay between the germline ends. The germline gives CDR1 KGHSH, CDR2 LQKENI. The length of the CDR3 is 15 residues. For the CDR3, the DNA is TGTGCCAGCTCACCACGTAACAGAGGTACCGGGGAGCTGTTTTTT. It yields the protein CASSPRNRGTGELFF.

This clonotype came up a few times. The chain employs TRBV6-1 and TRBJ2-1; D perhaps matches TRBD1 (6 bases). V was pared by 8 bases and J by 6 bases, with 32 bases between. CDR3 length: 19 residues. Per germline, CDR1 MNHNS and CDR2 SASEGT. CDR3 region: CASGGVINREQGSTNEQFF. The CDR3 nucleotides are TGTGCCAGCGGTGGAGTCATAAACAGGGAACAGGGTAGCACCAATGAGCAGTTCTTC.

This clonotype was seen many times. The rearrangement links TRBV9 to TRBJ1-3; 7 bases agree with TRBD1. The junction had 6 bases not matched to a gene; V was cut back by 2 bases and J by 4 bases. Germline V gene data show CDR1 as SGDLS and CDR2 as YYNGEE. The CDR3 runs 15 residues. CDR3 sequence (DNA): TGTGCCAGCAGCGTGAATTCGGGACAGGGAAACACCATATATTTT. Its translation is CASSVNSGQGNTIYF.

This clonotype was found many times. This chain uses TRBV12-3 or TRBV12-4 with TRBJ1-4, with 9 nucleotides matching TRBD1. Trimming cost V 10 bases and J 7 bases; bases outside gene matches: 4. The CDR3 is 12 amino acids. CDR3 amino acids: CAIADRGEKLFF. Written as DNA, the CDR3 is TGTGCCATTGCGGACAGGGGTGAAAAACTGTTTTTT.

This clonotype appeared many times. The rearrangement joins TRBV6-1 to TRBJ2-2; weak D call: TRBD2 (6 bases). The V and J ends lost 8 bases and 4 bases respectively, with 14 bases between them. This CDR3 region has 14 residues. Germline V gives CDR1 MNHNS, CDR2 SASEGT. CDR3 nucleotides: TGTGCCAGCCAGGTCCTTAGCGGCACCGGGGAGCTGTTTTTT. Amino acid sequence: CASQVLSGTGELFF.

V usage is TRBV7-2 and J usage is TRBJ1-2, with D unclear. Between the trimmed V and J ends, which lost 3 bases and 6 bases, there was a span of 17 bases. Germline assignment: CDR1 SGHTA and CDR2 FQGNSA. The CDR3 runs to 15 residues. CDR3 bases: TGTGCCAGCAGCTTGAATGGTGCGACGGTTGATGGCTACACCTTC. It is translated as CASSLNGATVDGYTF. Supplemented by reference TRBV7-2 and TRBJ1-2, the full variable domain reads GAGVSQSPSNKVTEKGKDVELRCDPISGHTALYWYRQSLGQGLEFLIYFQGNSAPDKSGLPSDRFSAERTGGSVSTLTIQRTQQEDSAVYLCASSLNGATVDGYTFGSGTRLTVV.

The chain combines TRBV4-1 with TRBJ1-4; D is unresolved. The CDR3 contains 17 residues. The germline V gene has CDR1 MGHRA and CDR2 YSYEKL. V lost 4 bases, J lost 1 base, and 16 bases lay in between. CDR3 in amino acids: CASSPRLREGTNEKLFF. CDR3 coding DNA: TGCGCCAGCAGCCCCCGGCTACGGGAAGGAACTAATGAAAAACTGTTTTTT.

This clonotype came up a few times. The chain is built from TRBV6-2 or TRBV6-3 and TRBJ2-5; 14 nucleotides agree with TRBD2. The CDR3 loop spans 21 amino acids. Germline V CDR1 and CDR2: MNHEY, SVGEGT. Losses at the gene ends were 5 bases for V and 4 bases for J; bases not matched to a gene: 21. CDR3 loop: CASSPPTAQGLAGDTGETQYF. Written as DNA, the CDR3 is TGTGCCAGCAGTCCACCCACGGCGCAGGGACTAGCGGGAGACACGGGAGAGACCCAGTACTTC.

This clonotype appeared many times. This chain links TRBV7-9 with TRBJ2-2, with D unresolved. The CDR3 is made up of 12 amino acids. Between the trimmed V and J ends, which lost 6 bases and 6 bases, there was a span of 8 bases. The germline V gene encodes CDR1 SEHNR and CDR2 FQNEAQ (reference sequence). In DNA form, the CDR3 reads TGTGCCAGCAGGAGTATCGCCGGGGAGCTGTTTTTT. This encodes CASRSIAGELFF. The whole variable domain, filled in from reference TRBV7-9 and TRBJ2-2, reads DTGVSQNPRHKITKRGQNVTFRCDPISEHNRLYWYRQTLGQGPEFLTYFQNEAQLEKSRLLSDRFSAERPKGSFSTLEIQRTEQGDSAMYLCASRSIAGELFFGEGSRLTVL.

The rearrangement links TRBV6-5 to TRBJ1-2, with unresolved D. Germline CDR1 MNHEY, CDR2 SVGAGI. V lost 0 bases, J lost 4 bases, and 15 bases lay in between. The CDR3 has 16 amino acids. The CDR3, as DNA: TGTGCCAGCAGTTACTCTCCCTCTCTTCCGCCCTATGGCTACACCTTC. Translation: CASSYSPSLPPYGYTF.

The rearrangement uses TRBV12-3 or TRBV12-4 and TRBJ2-3; no definite D call. V dropped 6 bases and J dropped 4 bases, with 8 bases sitting between them. CDR3 size: 12 residues. CDR3: CASRQNSDTQYF. CDR3 sequence (DNA): TGTGCCAGCAGGCAAAACTCAGATACGCAGTATTTT.

This clonotype was seen more than once but under ten times. V usage is TRBV20-1 and J usage is TRBJ2-2; TRBD1 agrees at 7 bases. The CDR3 length is 14 residues. Germline trimming cut 3 bases from V and 5 bases from J; bases unmatched to any gene: 6. The germline V gene encodes CDR1 DFQATT and CDR2 SNEGSKA (reference sequence). Written as DNA, the CDR3 is TGCAGTGCTAGGGTACAGGGGCGTACCGGGGAGCTGTTTTTT. Protein sequence: CSARVQGRTGELFF.

The rearrangement links TRBV7-9 to TRBJ2-1; weak D call: TRBD2 (5 bases). Germline values: CDR1 SEHNR, CDR2 FQNEAQ (reference sequence). The CDR3 has 17 amino acids. The V end lost 11 bases, the J end lost 0 bases, and 23 bases lay between the germline ends. CDR3 sequence: CASIRTLAPSSYNEQFF. CDR3 nucleotide sequence: TGTGCCTCTATACGAACCCTAGCACCGAGCTCCTACAATGAGCAGTTCTTC.

The table lists this clonotype with a few counts. V is TRBV11-2 and J is TRBJ2-1; TRBD2 aligns across 7 bases. The CDR3 length is 14 residues. V lost 2 bases, J lost 5 bases, and 3 bases stayed unmatched. CDR1 and CDR2 (germline): SGHAT, FQNNGV. In nucleotides, the CDR3 is TGTGCCAGCAGCTTATTTGCGGGGGACAATGAGCAGTTCTTC. This codes for CASSLFAGDNEQFF.

This sequence joins TRBV20-1 and TRBJ2-3; D is perhaps TRBD2 (6 bases). Germline CDR1 is DFQATT and CDR2 is SNEGSKA (reference sequence). Trimming shortened V by 7 bases and J by 2 bases, and 16 bases separated the two germline ends. This CDR3 region has 14 residues. DNA of the CDR3: TGCAGTGTCAGAGCCACTAGCCACACAGATACGCAGTATTTT. Translated: CSVRATSHTDTQYF.

The chain couples TRBV27 to TRBJ2-3; D possibly corresponds to TRBD2 (6 bases). Germline CDR1 is MNHEY and CDR2 is SMNVEV (reference sequence). The CDR3 is 14 residues long. Trimming stripped 3 bases from V and 6 bases from J, with 13 bases between. This CDR3 is CASSLASEGDTQYF. CDR3 DNA sequence: TGTGCCAGCAGTTTGGCTAGCGAGGGGGATACGCAGTATTTT.

The table lists this clonotype with a few counts. The genes are TRBV12-3 or TRBV12-4 and TRBJ2-3; TRBD2 agrees at 8 bases. After removal of 5 bases from V and 2 bases from J, the junction contained 6 bases not matched to a gene. This CDR3 spans 15 amino acids. The chain's CDR3 is CASSLLTSVTDTQYF. In DNA, the CDR3 is TGTGCCAGCAGTCTCCTGACTAGCGTCACAGATACGCAGTATTTT.